These 24 T cell receptor beta chains were sequenced from one sample in a study of blood T cell repertoires in COVID-19. Data came from immunoSEQ multiplex PCR; TCRdb stores just in-frame clones and leaves some out. This sample has about 76,000 clones, with roughly 85% found just once. The sample comprised peripheral blood. The receptors were sampled from a man aged 60 to 69 with COVID-19, enrolled during active disease.

The chain joins TRBV5-1 to TRBJ2-5; unclear D gene. Germline values: CDR1 SGHRS, CDR2 YFSETQ. Trimming took 6 bases from V and 4 from J, leaving 16 bases between them. The CDR3 is 14 amino acids. CDR3 amino acids: CASTDPNPGETQYF. CDR3 nucleotides: TGCGCCAGCACCGATCCGAACCCCGGAGAGACCCAGTACTTC.

The chain has TRBV5-6 and TRBJ1-2, with D maybe TRBD1 (5 bases). Trimming took off 1 base at V and 6 bases at J, with 10 bases between the two ends. Germline V gene sequence: CDR1 SGHDT, CDR2 YYEEEE. CDR3 size: 13 residues. The CDR3 DNA reads TGTGCCAGCAGCTTGTGGGGCGATCATGGCTACACCTTC. Translated, it gives CASSLWGDHGYTF. The full variable domain, with the rest looked up from reference TRBV5-6 and TRBJ1-2, is DAGVTQSPTHLIKTRGQQVTLRCSPKSGHDTVSWYQQALGQGPQFIFQYYEEEERQRGNFPDRFSGHQFPNYSSELNVNALLLGDSALYLCASSLWGDHGYTFGSGTRLTVV.

V and J are TRBV6-5 and TRBJ1-4, with D tentatively TRBD1 (5 bases). Looked up from germline, CDR1 is MNHEY and CDR2 is SVGAGI. Trimming took off 6 bases at V and 0 bases at J, with 8 bases between the two ends. The CDR3 contains 14 residues. The CDR3 region has the DNA TGTGCCAGCAGGATGACAGCAACTAATGAAAAACTGTTTTTT. This translates into CASRMTATNEKLFF.

The chain joins TRBV9 to TRBJ2-1; 11 bases align to TRBD2. CDR3 size: 16 residues. Germline V CDR1 and CDR2: SGDLS, YYNGEE. V shed 0 bases and J 7 bases; nucleotides not matched to a gene: 6. CDR3 nucleotide sequence: TGTGCCAGCAGCGTAGTCCTAGCGGGGGGCCTAAATGAGCAGTTCTTC. Its translation: CASSVVLAGGLNEQFF. Full variable domain (remainder filled in from reference TRBV9 and TRBJ2-1): DSGVTQTPKHLITATGQRVTLRCSPRSGDLSVYWYQQSLDQGLQFLIQYYNGEERAKGNILERFSAQQFPDLHSELNLSSLELGDSALYFCASSVVLAGGLNEQFFGPGTRLTVL.

The chain carries TRBV18 and TRBJ1-1; TRBD1 matches at 7 bases. The CDR3 is made up of 14 amino acids. V dropped 5 bases and J dropped 7; count of bases not matched to a gene: 10. Germline CDR1 and CDR2: KGHSH and LQKENI. The CDR3 reads CASSSYTGVVEAFF. CDR3 bases: TGTGCCAGCTCAAGTTACACAGGGGTTGTTGAAGCTTTCTTT.

The gene calls are TRBV7-3 and TRBJ2-1; D is perhaps TRBD1 (5 bases). The CDR3 loop spans 17 amino acids. Germline values: CDR1 SGHTA, CDR2 FQGTGA. Trimming shortened V by 1 base and J by 5 bases, and 18 bases separated the two germline ends. CDR3 sequence reads: CASSLNPVAGINNEQFF. The CDR3 region has the DNA TGTGCCAGCAGCTTAAATCCGGTGGCAGGGATCAACAATGAGCAGTTCTTC. Based on the CDR3 plus reference TRBV7-3 and TRBJ2-1, the full variable domain is GAGVSQTPSNKVTEKGKYVELRCDPISGHTALYWYRQSLGQGPEFLIYFQGTGAADDSGLPNDRFFAVRPEGSVSTLKIQRTERGDSAVYLCASSLNPVAGINNEQFFGPGTRLTVL.

The chain joins TRBV5-1 to TRBJ1-5, with 7 nucleotides matching TRBD1. Germline V gene sequence: CDR1 SGHRS, CDR2 YFSETQ. V shed 7 bases and J 6 bases; nucleotides not matched to a gene: 13. This CDR3 has 15 amino acids. The CDR3 loop reads CASSLRGGETQPQHF. The CDR3 nucleotides are TGCGCCAGCTCACTCCGAGGGGGCGAGACTCAGCCCCAGCATTTT.

This chain joins TRBV4-2 and TRBJ2-3, with TRBD2 matching 9 bases. The CDR3 extends over 16 amino acids. After removal of 4 bases from V and 5 bases from J, the junction contained 10 bases not matched to a gene. Per germline, CDR1 LGHNA and CDR2 YNFKEQ. CDR3 nucleotide sequence: TGTGCCAGCAGCCCGACCGTGTCAGCGGGGGGAGATACGCAGTATTTT. Translated, it gives CASSPTVSAGGDTQYF.

The chain employs TRBV11-2 and TRBJ2-3, with D maybe TRBD2 (6 bases). Germline V gives CDR1 SGHAT, CDR2 FQNNGV. This CDR3 is 15 amino acids long. V lost 5 bases and J 2 bases, leaving 14 bases between the germline ends. The CDR3 sequence: CASSLRTKHTDTQYF. CDR3 coding DNA: TGTGCCAGCAGCCTGCGGACTAAACACACAGATACGCAGTATTTT.

The rearrangement links TRBV19 to TRBJ1-2; the D gene is possibly TRBD1 (6 bases). Trimming took off 3 bases at V and 8 bases at J, with 19 bases between the two ends. The CDR3 is 15 residues long. Germline assignment: CDR1 LNHDA and CDR2 SQIVND (reference sequence). The chain's CDR3 is CASSIYPGESGGYTF. CDR3 nucleotide sequence: TGTGCCAGTAGTATTTATCCAGGGGAAAGTGGCGGCTACACCTTC.

This sequence joins TRBV29-1 and TRBJ1-4, with D perhaps TRBD1 (5 bases). Germline V lookup: CDR1 SQVTM, CDR2 ANQGSEA. V lost 4 bases, J lost 7 bases, and 13 bases lay in between. There are 13 residues in the CDR3. The CDR3 protein is CSVAQGIGEKLFF. For the CDR3, the DNA is TGCAGCGTTGCTCAGGGAATAGGTGAAAAACTGTTTTTT. The full variable domain, its missing parts supplied by reference TRBV29-1 and TRBJ1-4, is SAVISQKPSRDICQRGTSLTIQCQVDSQVTMMFWYRQQPGQSLTLIATANQGSEATYESGFVIDKFPISRPNLTFSTLTVSNMSPEDSSIYLCSVAQGIGEKLFFGSGTQLSVL.

J is TRBJ2-7 and V is TRBV2; 7 bases are a match to TRBD2. Germline-derived CDR1 and CDR2 are SNHLY and FYNNEI. V lost 7 bases and J lost 1; bases outside the gene matches: 10. This CDR3 has 15 amino acids. In DNA form, the CDR3 reads TGTGCCAGCATGAGACCGGGACTAAATTCCTACGAGCAGTACTTC. Translating gives CASMRPGLNSYEQYF.

The CDR3 DNA follows: TGCGCCAGCAGAAAGACAGGAACCTACGAGCAGTACTTC. The encoded protein is CASRKTGTYEQYF. The rearrangement uses TRBV5-1 and TRBJ2-7; tentatively, D is TRBD1 (6 bases). Germline V gene lookup returns CDR1 SGHRS and CDR2 YFSETQ. The CDR3 length is 13 residues. Trimming pared 5 bases from V and 2 bases from J, leaving 11 bases between.

The chain joins TRBV6-2 or TRBV6-3 to TRBJ1-4; D not certain. This CDR3 spans 16 amino acids. Per the germline V gene, CDR1 is MNHEY and CDR2 is SVGEGT. V was clipped by 6 bases and J by 4 bases, with 18 bases between them. The CDR3 here is CASSYGGIGFNEKLFF. The CDR3 DNA reads as TGTGCCAGCAGCTATGGAGGAATAGGATTTAATGAAAAACTGTTTTTT.

V and J are TRBV4-1 and TRBJ2-1; TRBD1 matches at 8 bases. The germline gives CDR1 MGHRA, CDR2 YSYEKL. Germline trimming cut 0 bases from V and 4 bases from J; bases unmatched to any gene: 11. The CDR3 spans 18 residues. The CDR3: CASSQDGVGQGAYNEQFF. The CDR3, as DNA: TGCGCCAGCAGCCAAGATGGGGTTGGTCAGGGGGCTTACAATGAGCAGTTCTTC.

J is TRBJ2-1 and V is TRBV9; tentatively, D is TRBD2 (5 bases). In germline, CDR1 is SGDLS, CDR2 YYNGEE. The CDR3 is 15 residues long. Trimming pared 1 base from V and 5 bases from J, leaving 13 bases between. Here the CDR3 DNA reads TGTGCCAGCAGCGTACGAAGCGGCGCAGACAATGAGCAGTTCTTC. It is translated as CASSVRSGADNEQFF. Full variable domain (missing parts from reference TRBV9 and TRBJ2-1): DSGVTQTPKHLITATGQRVTLRCSPRSGDLSVYWYQQSLDQGLQFLIQYYNGEERAKGNILERFSAQQFPDLHSELNLSSLELGDSALYFCASSVRSGADNEQFFGPGTRLTVL.

The rearrangement links TRBV12-3 or TRBV12-4 to TRBJ1-3; D unresolved. The CDR3 consists of 12 residues. V lost 6 bases and J 4 bases, leaving 7 bases between the germline ends. The chain's CDR3 is CASSSTGNTIYF. CDR3 bases: TGTGCCAGCAGCAGTACAGGAAACACCATATATTTT.

The chain carries TRBV30 and TRBJ2-5; D remains unclear. The CDR3 loop spans 12 amino acids. V lost 1 base to trimming and J lost 2 bases, with 5 bases between them. CDR1 is GTSNPN and CDR2 is SVGIG in the germline V gene (reference sequence). CDR3 residues: CAWSGQQETQYF. The CDR3 nucleotides are TGTGCCTGGAGTGGGCAGCAAGAGACCCAGTACTTC.

This clone was counted only a few times. The chain recombines TRBV15 with TRBJ1-3; TRBD1 aligns across 7 bases. V lost 3 bases to trimming and J lost 0 bases; unmatched junction nucleotides: 14. This CDR3 spans 19 amino acids. The germline CDR1 and CDR2 sequences are LNHNV and YYDKDF (reference sequence). CDR3 region: CATSSFRDRQGHSGNTIYF. The CDR3 DNA sequence: TGTGCCACCAGCAGTTTCAGGGACCGACAGGGTCACTCTGGAAACACCATATATTTT. Full variable domain (remainder filled in from reference TRBV15 and TRBJ1-3): DAMVIQNPRYQVTQFGKPVTLSCSQTLNHNVMYWYQQKSSQAPKLLFHYYDKDFNNEADTPDNFQSRRPNTSFCFLDIRSPGLGDTAMYLCATSSFRDRQGHSGNTIYFGEGSWLTVV.

V usage is TRBV10-2 and J usage is TRBJ2-5, with a weak D call TRBD2 (7 bases). V was shortened by 4 bases and J by 1 base, with 22 bases between the two germline ends. The V gene's germline CDR1 is WSHSY and CDR2 SAAADI. The length of the CDR3 is 18 residues. CDR3 protein: CASSGLGHPSGGQETQYF. Here the CDR3 DNA reads TGCGCCAGCAGTGGGTTGGGACACCCATCGGGGGGCCAAGAGACCCAGTACTTC.

The V and J genes are TRBV6-5 and TRBJ2-2; no clear D. Germline values: CDR1 MNHEY, CDR2 SVGAGI. The V end was cut by 9 bases, the J end by 2 bases, with 13 bases between. The CDR3 sequence is 14 residues long. CDR3 protein: CASTSGYNTGELFF. The CDR3 DNA follows: TGTGCCAGTACCTCAGGTTATAACACCGGGGAGCTGTTTTTT.

The table lists this clone with a count of one. This sequence joins TRBV19 and TRBJ2-2; D is ambiguous. V lost 1 base, J lost 3 bases, and 15 bases lay in between. The CDR3 sequence is 17 residues long. Germline V gene sequence: CDR1 LNHDA, CDR2 SQIVND (reference sequence). The CDR3 loop reads CASSIGPSNADTGELFF. In DNA form, the CDR3 reads TGTGCCAGTAGTATAGGCCCCAGCAACGCGGACACCGGGGAGCTGTTTTTT.

This sequence joins TRBV5-1 and TRBJ1-1; no firm D call. The CDR3 is 16 residues long. Trimming took off 0 bases at V and 7 bases at J, with 19 bases between the two ends. In germline, CDR1 is SGHRS, CDR2 YFSETQ. Here the CDR3 DNA reads TGCGCCAGCAGCTTGGTTTCAGCCGGGGAGGGTAGTGAAGCTTTCTTT. Its protein is CASSLVSAGEGSEAFF.

This chain uses TRBV5-1 with TRBJ2-5, with D tentatively TRBD2 (7 bases). CDR3 size: 16 residues. V lost 4 bases and J 1 base, leaving 17 bases between the germline ends. Germline lookup yields CDR1 SGHRS and CDR2 YFSETQ. This CDR3 is CASSLQQGGVQETQYF. The CDR3 coding sequence is TGCGCCAGCAGCCTACAACAGGGAGGGGTCCAAGAGACCCAGTACTTC. Supplemented by reference TRBV5-1 and TRBJ2-5, the full variable domain reads KAGVTQTPRYLIKTRGQQVTLSCSPISGHRSVSWYQQTPGQGLQFLFEYFSETQRNKGNFPGRFSGRQFSNSRSEMNVSTLELGDSALYLCASSLQQGGVQETQYFGPGTRLLVL.